Described below is a single T cell receptor beta chain sequence and its context. Some clones are missing from TCRdb's copy, which holds only in-frame ones; the method was immunoSEQ multiplex PCR. Of roughly 47,000 clones detected, 70% to 90% appear once; the ten largest clones hold roughly a tenth. Germline loops: CDR1 SGHNT, CDR2 YYREEE (reference sequence). The CDR3 has 14 residues. Trimming cost V 4 bases and J 3 bases; bases outside gene matches: 5. These data originate in a study of control samples from healthy donors and cancer patients. Material for sequencing was PBMCs. V usage is TRBV5-4 and J usage is TRBJ2-3; 7 bases fit TRBD1. The sequence derives from a woman aged 55 to 70 with lung cancer. The CDR3 loop is CASSPHRGTDTQYF. CDR3 bases: TGTGCCAGCAGCCCCCACAGGGGAACAGATACGCAGTATTTT. Supplemented by reference TRBV5-4 and TRBJ2-3, the full variable domain reads ETGVTQSPTHLIKTRGQQVTLRCSSQSGHNTVSWYQQALGQGPQFIFQYYREEENGRGNFPPRFSGLQFPNYSSELNVNALELDDSALYLCASSPHRGTDTQYFGPGTRLTVL.